The TCR beta chain described here comes from a study of T cell responses to AZD1222 COVID-19 vaccine. Overall study results and limits: Compared with day 0, the breadth and depth of the Spike-specific TCR repertoire rose significantly after two doses of AZD1222. Clonal diversity was possibly underestimated, and the donors were mostly white British, with more females. Dominant at 160-218 and 743-854, vaccine-associated CD4 TCRs also spanned spike. Among those given AZD1222, only 6 or 7 were seropositive at baseline.

Regarding this clone: The antigen is not known.

Clones were read by immunoSEQ multiplex PCR, and TCRdb kept only the in-frame ones, dropping some. The table lists hundreds of thousands of clones, approximately 94% of them singletons, with 1% in the top ten. V lost 7 bases and J 3 bases, leaving 9 bases between the germline ends. The length of the CDR3 is 13 residues. This TCR derives from an adult in good health. Sequences were derived from peripheral blood, sampled on day 0 of MenACWY control vaccination. The chain employs TRBV12-3 or TRBV12-4 and TRBJ2-2, with TRBD2 as a possible D gene (5 bases). CDR3 in amino acids: CASTQDYTGELFF. The CDR3 DNA reads TGTGCCAGCACCCAGGACTACACCGGGGAGCTGTTTTTT.